This T cell receptor (beta chain) was sequenced for a study of cytomegalovirus exposure and HLA in healthy donors. This table comes from immunoSEQ multiplex PCR, and its TCRdb copy is limited to in-frame clones, with some not included. The sample yields about 160,000 clones, roughly 86% seen once. CDR1 and CDR2 (germline): SGHRS, YFSETQ. The CDR3 sequence is 15 residues long. Trimming removed 0 bases at V and 2 bases at J, with 9 bases between. The clonotype was recovered from a man between 18 and 29 years old in good health and CMV-seropositive. The J gene is TRBJ2-1, the V gene TRBV5-1; D is undetermined. The source material was PBMCs. In nucleotides, the CDR3 is TGCGCCAGCAGCTTGGGGCTTACCCCCTACAATGAGCAGTTCTTC. This sequence encodes CASSLGLTPYNEQFF.